Here is one TCR beta chain with its context. This specimen comes from a study of blood T cell repertoires in COVID-19. The overall study: Samples taken during acute and convalescent COVID-19 were collected in the United States, Italy and Spain. T cells, B-cell-depleted T cells, or PBMCs supplied cDNA or gDNA.

Generated by immunoSEQ multiplex PCR, the TCRdb table keeps only in-frame clones and is missing some. The data show roughly 240,000 clones, 84% seen once. In germline, CDR1 is LGHDT, CDR2 YNNKEL (reference sequence). CDR3 length: 14 amino acids. The V gene lost 4 bases and the J gene lost 4 bases, with 14 bases spanning the gap. This chain uses TRBV3-1 (or the pseudogene TRBV3-2) with TRBJ2-7; tentative D call: TRBD1 (6 bases). The clonotype was recovered from a man aged 40-55 years who had recovered from COVID-19. Sequencing input: peripheral blood. This CDR3 reads CASSPQGSVYEQYF. The CDR3 region has the DNA TGTGCCAGCAGCCCACAGGGTAGTGTGTACGAGCAGTACTTC.